The entry that follows covers one T cell receptor (beta chain) sequence. Authors' methods: Amplified reference gene primers provided the basis for estimating nucleated cell counts. The data were produced by immunoSEQ multiplex PCR, yet TCRdb's version contains in-frame clones alone and is incomplete. The V and J calls and clone size are taken from that table; D and trimming were inferred from the DNA. Here the sample spans about 110,000 clones, approximately 78% being singletons. Losses at the gene ends were 3 bases for V and 6 bases for J; bases not matched to a gene: 7. The CDR3 runs 16 residues. CDR1 and CDR2 from the germline V gene are SGHKS and YYEKEE (reference sequence). The record originates from a study of blood T cell repertoires in COVID-19. Study at large: Samples came from the United States, Italy and Spain, spanning acute and convalescent COVID-19. The cDNA or gDNA used as material had been derived from T cells, B-cell-depleted T cells, or PBMCs.

Sequenced: peripheral blood. The sequence derives from a man between 65 and 85 years old with acute or convalescent COVID-19. The chain is built from TRBV5-5 and TRBJ2-3; the match to TRBD2 covers 13 bases. As DNA, the CDR3 is TGTGCCAGCAGCTGGGGAGGACTAGCGGGAGTGGATACGCAGTATTTT. This sequence encodes CASSWGGLAGVDTQYF. The variable domain in full, with the rest retrieved from reference TRBV5-5 and TRBJ2-3, is DAGVTQSPTHLIKTRGQQVTLRCSPISGHKSVSWYQQVLGQGPQFIFQYYEKEERGRGNFPDRFSARQFPNYSSELNVNALLLGDSALYLCASSWGGLAGVDTQYFGPGTRLTVL.